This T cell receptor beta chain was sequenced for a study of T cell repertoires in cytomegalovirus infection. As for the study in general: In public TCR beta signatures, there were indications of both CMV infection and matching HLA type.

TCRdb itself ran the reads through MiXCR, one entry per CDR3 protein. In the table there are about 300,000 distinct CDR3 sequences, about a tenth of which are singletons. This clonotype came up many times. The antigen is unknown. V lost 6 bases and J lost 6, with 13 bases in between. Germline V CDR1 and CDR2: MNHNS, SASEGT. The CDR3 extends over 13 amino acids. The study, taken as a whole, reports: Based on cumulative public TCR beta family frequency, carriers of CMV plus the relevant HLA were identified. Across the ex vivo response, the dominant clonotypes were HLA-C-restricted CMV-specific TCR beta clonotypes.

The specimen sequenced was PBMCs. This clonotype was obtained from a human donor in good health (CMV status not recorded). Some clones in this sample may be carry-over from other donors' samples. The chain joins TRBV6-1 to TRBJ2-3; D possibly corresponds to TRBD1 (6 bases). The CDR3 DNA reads TGTGCCAGCAGCCAGAACAGGGCCGATACGCAGTATTTT. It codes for CASSQNRADTQYF.